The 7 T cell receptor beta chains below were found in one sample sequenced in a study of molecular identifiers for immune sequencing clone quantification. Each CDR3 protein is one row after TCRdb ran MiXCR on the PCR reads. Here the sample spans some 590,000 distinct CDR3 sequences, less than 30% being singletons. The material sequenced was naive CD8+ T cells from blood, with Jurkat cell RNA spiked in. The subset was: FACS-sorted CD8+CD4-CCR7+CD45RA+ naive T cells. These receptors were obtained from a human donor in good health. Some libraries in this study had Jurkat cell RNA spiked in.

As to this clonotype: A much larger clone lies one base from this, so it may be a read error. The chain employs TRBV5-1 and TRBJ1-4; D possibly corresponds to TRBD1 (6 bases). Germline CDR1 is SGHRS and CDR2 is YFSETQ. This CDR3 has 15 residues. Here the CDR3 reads CASSLVGATNEKMFF. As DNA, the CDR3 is TGCGCCAGCAGCTTGGTGGGGGCAACTAATGAAAAAATGTTTTTT.

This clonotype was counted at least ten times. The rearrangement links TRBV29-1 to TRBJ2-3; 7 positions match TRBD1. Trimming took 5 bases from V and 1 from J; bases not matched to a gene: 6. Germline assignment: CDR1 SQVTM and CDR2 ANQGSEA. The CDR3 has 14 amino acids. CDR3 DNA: TGCAGCGTTTCCGGCGACAGGGGCACAGATACGCAGTATTTT. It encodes CSVSGDRGTDTQYF.

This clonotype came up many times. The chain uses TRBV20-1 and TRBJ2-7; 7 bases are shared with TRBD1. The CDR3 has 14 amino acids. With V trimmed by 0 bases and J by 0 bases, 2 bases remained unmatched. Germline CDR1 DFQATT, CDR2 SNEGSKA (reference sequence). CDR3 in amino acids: CSARDWDSSYEQYF. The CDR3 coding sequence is TGCAGTGCTAGAGACTGGGACAGCTCCTACGAGCAGTACTTC.

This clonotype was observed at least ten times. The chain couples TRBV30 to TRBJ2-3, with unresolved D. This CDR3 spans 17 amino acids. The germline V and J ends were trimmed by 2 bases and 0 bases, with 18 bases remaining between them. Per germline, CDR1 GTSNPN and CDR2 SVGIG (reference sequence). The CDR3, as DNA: TGTGCCTGGAGTTCCCCACGCATTGGGCCAAGCACAGATACGCAGTATTTT. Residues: CAWSSPRIGPSTDTQYF.

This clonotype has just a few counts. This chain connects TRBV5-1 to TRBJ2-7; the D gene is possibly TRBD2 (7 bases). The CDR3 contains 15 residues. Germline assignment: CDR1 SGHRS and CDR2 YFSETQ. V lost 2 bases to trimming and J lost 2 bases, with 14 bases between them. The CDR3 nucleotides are TGCGCCAGCAGCTTTTTTGGGGGGGACACCTACGAGCAGTACTTC. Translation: CASSFFGGDTYEQYF. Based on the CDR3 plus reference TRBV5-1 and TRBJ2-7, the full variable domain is KAGVTQTPRYLIKTRGQQVTLSCSPISGHRSVSWYQQTPGQGLQFLFEYFSETQRNKGNFPGRFSGRQFSNSRSEMNVSTLELGDSALYLCASSFFGGDTYEQYFGPGTRLTVT.

CDR3 sequence: CASILGLAGLQETQYF. The CDR3 region has the DNA TGTGCCAGCATCTTGGGACTAGCGGGCCTCCAAGAGACCCAGTACTTC. V gene TRBV6-2 or TRBV6-3 combines with J gene TRBJ2-5; TRBD2 matches 12 bases. The germline CDR1 and CDR2 sequences are MNHEY and SVGEGT. The CDR3 length is 16 residues. V was pared by 7 bases and J by 1 base, with 7 bases of the junction left unmatched.

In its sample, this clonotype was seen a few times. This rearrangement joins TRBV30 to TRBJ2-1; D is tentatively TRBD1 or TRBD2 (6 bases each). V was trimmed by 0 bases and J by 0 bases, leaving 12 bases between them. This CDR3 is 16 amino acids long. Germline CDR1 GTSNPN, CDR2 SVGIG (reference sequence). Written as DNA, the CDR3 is TGTGCCTGGAGTGTGGAGGGGGATTTCTCCTACAATGAGCAGTTCTTC. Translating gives CAWSVEGDFSYNEQFF.